This T cell receptor beta chain derives from a study of T cell responses to AZD1222 COVID-19 vaccine. The CDR3 loop spans 17 amino acids. The germline V and J ends were trimmed by 3 bases and 1 base, with 16 bases remaining between them. Germline CDR1 reads MNHEY; CDR2 reads SMNVEV (reference sequence). Profiling relied on immunoSEQ multiplex PCR, and the TCRdb table lists in-frame clones only, not all of them. The sample includes some 200,000 clones, approximately 91% seen only once; the top ten take over 0.85%. The chain employs TRBV27 and TRBJ1-5; D unclear. The sequence was obtained from an adult in good health. The specimen comprised peripheral blood, sampled on day 0 of AZD1222 vaccination. The CDR3 coding sequence is TGTGCCAGCAGTTTCGTCGCTCCGGCACCCAGCAATCAGCCCCAGCATTTT. It codes for CASSFVAPAPSNQPQHF.